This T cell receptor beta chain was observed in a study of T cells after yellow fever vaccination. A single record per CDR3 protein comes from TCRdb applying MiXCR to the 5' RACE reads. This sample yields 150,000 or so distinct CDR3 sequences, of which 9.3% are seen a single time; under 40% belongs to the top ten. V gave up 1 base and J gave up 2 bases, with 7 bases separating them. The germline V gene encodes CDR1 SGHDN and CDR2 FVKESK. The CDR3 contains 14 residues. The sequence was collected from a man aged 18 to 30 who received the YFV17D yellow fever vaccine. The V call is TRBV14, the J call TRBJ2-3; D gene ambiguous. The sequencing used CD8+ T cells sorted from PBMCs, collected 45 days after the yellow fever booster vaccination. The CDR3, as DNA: TGTGCCAGCAGCCAAGCTCGGTACACAGATACGCAGTATTTT. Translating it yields CASSQARYTDTQYF.